The T cell receptor beta chain under discussion was sequenced for a study of cytomegalovirus exposure and HLA in healthy donors (TCRdb year 2017). Study-level background: A later analysis indicated that the 130 or so validation repertoires were generated on the platform also employed for the approximately 700 repertoires of the first cohort. The study was designed to test whether signatures of past pathogen exposure could be identified by cataloging public T cell receptors. A separate validation cohort of more than 100 different subjects was used in addition to the 666-subject first cohort. To predict cytomegalovirus infection status, the study combined high-throughput TCR immunosequencing, statistical association of individual TCRs with disease status, and machine learning. What the work shows at the level of the full study, not this receptor alone: While some public TCRs were present in many individuals, most TCR sequences turned up only very rarely across donors. All 120 repertoires were used to score co-occurrence in the validation cohort in a later analysis, because that analysis had no HLA typing for the cohort. In a later analysis, TCRs clustered in the first cohort were found to also tend to co-occur in the approximately 120 validation repertoires, with 90% to 95% of cluster scores above 0. Three of the identified cytomegalovirus-associated TCR beta chains were confirmed in vitro to be specific for cytomegalovirus antigens. Cytomegalovirus status was reported to be diagnosed by the classifier with high specificity and sensitivity in both the original and validation cohorts. In the study, some 180 TCR beta chains were listed as associated with cytomegalovirus. The authors suggested that the approach could potentially be generalized to other disease states and immunological phenotypes.

Notes on this clone: The antigen it recognizes is unknown. No quality values exist for individual bases; no much larger clone is one base distant.

The donors belonged to the validation cohort of about 120 subjects, which was separate from the approximately 680-subject first cohort. The method behind the library was the immunoSEQ multiplex PCR assay. The authors' pipeline ran thus. A statistical classification framework was developed to diagnose cytomegalovirus status using the catalog of TCR beta chain sequences. Held by TCRdb, this immuneACCESS table contains in-frame sequences only and omits some clones. Under half of the omission traces to an unresolved V gene where checked; the cause of the rest is unknown. The V and J calls and clone size come from that table; D and trimming were worked out from the DNA. Here the sample has some 170,000 clones; approximately 86% occur a single time. The top ten constitute less than 3% of the sample. Spanning cysteine to phenylalanine, the CDR3 consists of 16 amino acids. Only the CDR3 DNA stays, 48 bases, in frame from base 1. CDR1 and CDR2, looked up from the germline V gene (reference sequence), are LNHDA and SQIVND. Germline trimming: 6 bases from V, 3 bases from J; junction bases outside gene matches: 7.

The sample was PBMCs. The TCR was taken from a young man in good health and CMV-seropositive. Here the chain combines TRBV19 and TRBJ2-1; TRBD2 fits 11 bases in the junction. The sequenced DNA is TGTGCCAGTAGAATAACTAGCGGGAGACTCTACAATGAGCAGTTCTTC. It translates as CASRITSGRLYNEQFF.